The TCR beta chain under discussion was sequenced for a study of T-cell reconstitution after alpha-beta-depleted transplantation in children. This clonotype was recorded many times. Preparing the TCRbeta library involved the use of unique molecular identifiers. TCRdb re-derived calls from the PCR reads in MiXCR, one entry per CDR3 protein. The sample comprises around 93,000 distinct CDR3 sequences, 7.5% to 9.5% of which are singletons, and approximately 7% rests with the top ten. Trimming took off 3 bases at V and 3 bases at J, with 9 bases between the two ends. CDR1 and CDR2 (germline): DFQATT, SNEGSKA (reference sequence). The CDR3 is 14 residues long.

The chain links TRBV20-1 to TRBJ1-6, with D unresolved. The sample was PBMCs from the stem cell graft donor, taken from the stem cell graft. This TCR was recovered from a human donor who donated a stem cell graft to a child with congenital amegakaryocytic thrombocytopenia. The CDR3 bases are TGCAGTGCTAGTCTGGGGTTCTATAATTCACCCCTCCACTTT. Encoded protein: CSASLGFYNSPLHF.